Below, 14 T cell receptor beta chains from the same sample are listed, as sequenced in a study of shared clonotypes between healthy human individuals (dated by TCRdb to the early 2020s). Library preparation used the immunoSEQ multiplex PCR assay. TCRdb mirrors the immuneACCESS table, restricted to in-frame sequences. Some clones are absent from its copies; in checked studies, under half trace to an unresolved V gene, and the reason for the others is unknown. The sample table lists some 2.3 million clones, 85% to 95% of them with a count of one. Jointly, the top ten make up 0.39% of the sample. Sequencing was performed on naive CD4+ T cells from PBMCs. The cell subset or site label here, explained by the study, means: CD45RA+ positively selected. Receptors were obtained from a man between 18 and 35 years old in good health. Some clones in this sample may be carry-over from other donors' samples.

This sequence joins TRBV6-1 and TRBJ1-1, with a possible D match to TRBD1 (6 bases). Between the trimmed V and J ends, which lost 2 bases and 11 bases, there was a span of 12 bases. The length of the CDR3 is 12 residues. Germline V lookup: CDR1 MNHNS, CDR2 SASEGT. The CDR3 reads CASSESHRGAFF. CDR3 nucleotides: TGTGCCAGCAGTGAAAGTCATAGGGGGGCTTTCTTT.

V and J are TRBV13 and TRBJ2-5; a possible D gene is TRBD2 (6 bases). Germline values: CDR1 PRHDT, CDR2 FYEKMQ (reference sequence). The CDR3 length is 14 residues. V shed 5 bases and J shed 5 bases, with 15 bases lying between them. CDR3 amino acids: CASSPQRRDETQYF. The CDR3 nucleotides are TGTGCCAGCAGCCCCCAACGGAGGGATGAGACCCAGTACTTC.

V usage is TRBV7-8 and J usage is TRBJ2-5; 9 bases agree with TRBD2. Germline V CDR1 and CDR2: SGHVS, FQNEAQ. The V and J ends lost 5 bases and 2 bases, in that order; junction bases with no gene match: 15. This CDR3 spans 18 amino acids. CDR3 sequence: CASSPRLAVRGVQETQYF. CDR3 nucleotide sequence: TGTGCCAGCAGCCCCCGACTAGCGGTACGCGGGGTACAAGAGACCCAGTACTTC.

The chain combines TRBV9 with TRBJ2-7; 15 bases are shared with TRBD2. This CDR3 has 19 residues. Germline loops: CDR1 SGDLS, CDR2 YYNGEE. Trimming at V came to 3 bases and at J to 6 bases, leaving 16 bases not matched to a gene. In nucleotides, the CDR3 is TGTGCCAGCAGCGATCCCGAGTTGGGGACTAGCGGGAGGTCGGGCGAGCAGTACTTC. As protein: CASSDPELGTSGRSGEQYF.

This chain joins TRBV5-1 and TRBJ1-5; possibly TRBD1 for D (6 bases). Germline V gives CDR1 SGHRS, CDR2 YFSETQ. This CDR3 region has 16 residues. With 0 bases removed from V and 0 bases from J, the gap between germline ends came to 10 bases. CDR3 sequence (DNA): TGCGCCAGCAGCTTGGGACAGGACAATAGCAATCAGCCCCAGCATTTT. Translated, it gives CASSLGQDNSNQPQHF.

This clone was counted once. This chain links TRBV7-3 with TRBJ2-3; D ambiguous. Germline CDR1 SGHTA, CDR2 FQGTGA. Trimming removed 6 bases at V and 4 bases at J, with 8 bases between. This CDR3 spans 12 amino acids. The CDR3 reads CASSWLADTQYF. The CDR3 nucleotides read TGTGCCAGCAGTTGGTTGGCAGATACGCAGTATTTT.

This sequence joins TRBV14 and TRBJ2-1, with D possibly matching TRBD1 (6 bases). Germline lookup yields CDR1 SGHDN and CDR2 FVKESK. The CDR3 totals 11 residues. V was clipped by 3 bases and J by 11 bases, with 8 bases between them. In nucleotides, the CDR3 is TGTGCCAGCAGCCAGGGACAACAGCAGTTCTTC. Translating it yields CASSQGQQQFF. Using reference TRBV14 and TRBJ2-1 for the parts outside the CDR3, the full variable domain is EAGVTQFPSHSVIEKGQTVTLRCDPISGHDNLYWYRRVMGKEIKFLLHFVKESKQDESGMPNNRFLAERTGGTYSTLKVQPAELEDSGVYFCASSQGQQQFFGPGTRLTVL.

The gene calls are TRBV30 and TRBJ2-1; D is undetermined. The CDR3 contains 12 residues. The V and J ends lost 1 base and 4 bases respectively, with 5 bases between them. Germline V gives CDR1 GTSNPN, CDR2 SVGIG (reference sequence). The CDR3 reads CAWSGRYNEQFF. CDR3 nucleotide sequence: TGTGCCTGGAGTGGCCGGTACAATGAGCAGTTCTTC. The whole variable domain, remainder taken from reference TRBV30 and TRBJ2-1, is SQTIHQWPATLVQPVGSPLSLECTVEGTSNPNLYWYRQAAGRGLQLLFYSVGIGQISSEVPQNLSASRPQDRQFILSSKKLLLSDSGFYLCAWSGRYNEQFFGPGTRLTVL.

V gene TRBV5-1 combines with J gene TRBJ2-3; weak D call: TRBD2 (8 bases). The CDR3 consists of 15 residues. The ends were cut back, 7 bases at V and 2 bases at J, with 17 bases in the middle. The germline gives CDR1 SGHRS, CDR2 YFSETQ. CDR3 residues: CASREGALNTDTQYF. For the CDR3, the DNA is TGCGCCAGCCGGGAGGGGGCCTTAAACACAGATACGCAGTATTTT.

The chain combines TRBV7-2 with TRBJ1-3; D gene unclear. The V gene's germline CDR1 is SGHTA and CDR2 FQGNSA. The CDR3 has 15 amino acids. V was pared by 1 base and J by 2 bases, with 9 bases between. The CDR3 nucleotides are TGTGCCAGCAGCTTAGTGTGGGCCCCTGGAAACACCATATATTTT. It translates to CASSLVWAPGNTIYF.

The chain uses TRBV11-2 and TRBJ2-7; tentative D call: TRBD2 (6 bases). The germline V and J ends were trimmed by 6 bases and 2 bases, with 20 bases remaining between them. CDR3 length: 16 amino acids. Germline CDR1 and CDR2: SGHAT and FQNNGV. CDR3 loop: CASSYPSGGSTYEQYF. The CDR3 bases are TGTGCCAGCAGTTACCCCTCCGGAGGGTCCACCTACGAGCAGTACTTC.

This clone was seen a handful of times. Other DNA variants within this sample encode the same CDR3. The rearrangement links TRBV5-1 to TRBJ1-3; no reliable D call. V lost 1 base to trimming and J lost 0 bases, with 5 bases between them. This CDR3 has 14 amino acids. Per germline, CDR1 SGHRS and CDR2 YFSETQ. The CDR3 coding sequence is TGCGCCAGCAGCTTGTCGGTCTCTGGAAACACCATATATTTT. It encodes CASSLSVSGNTIYF.

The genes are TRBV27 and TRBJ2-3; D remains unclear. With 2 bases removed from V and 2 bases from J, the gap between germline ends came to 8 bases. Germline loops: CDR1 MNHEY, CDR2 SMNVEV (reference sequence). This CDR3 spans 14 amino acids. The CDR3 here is CASSLNAPTDTQYF. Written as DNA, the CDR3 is TGTGCCAGCAGTTTAAACGCCCCCACAGATACGCAGTATTTT.

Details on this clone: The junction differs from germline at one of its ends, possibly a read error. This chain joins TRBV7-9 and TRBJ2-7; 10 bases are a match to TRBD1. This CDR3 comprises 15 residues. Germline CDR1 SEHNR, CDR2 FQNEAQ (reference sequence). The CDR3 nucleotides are TGTGCCAGCAGCGAGGACCCCGGGACAGGGGCCCACTCCGACTTC. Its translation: CASSEDPGTGAHSDF.